These 7 T cell receptor beta chains came from one sample sequenced in a study of technical replicates of blood from a few donors. Profiling relied on immunoSEQ multiplex PCR, and the TCRdb table lists in-frame clones only, not all of them. The sample carries 65,000 to 90,000 clones, 90% to 95% recorded once. Input material: T cells isolated from PBMCs. These receptors were obtained from a human donor in good health.

The CDR3 DNA follows: TGTGCCAGCACCACAGCGGGTAGCAATCAGCCCCAGCATTTT. Residues: CASTTAGSNQPQHF. This chain joins TRBV7-2 and TRBJ1-5, with unresolved D. CDR1 SGHTA and CDR2 FQGNSA come from the germline V gene. This CDR3 spans 14 amino acids. V was cut by 7 bases and J by 0 bases, with 10 bases left in between.

CDR3: CASSEGQGRTGELFF. The CDR3, as DNA: TGTGCCAGCAGCGAGGGACAGGGCCGAACCGGGGAGCTGTTTTTT. The chain couples TRBV9 to TRBJ2-2; 9 positions agree with TRBD1. The V gene end was trimmed by 3 bases and the J gene end by 5 bases; junction bases not matched to a gene: 5. CDR1 SGDLS and CDR2 YYNGEE come from the germline V gene. The CDR3 length is 15 residues. The entire variable domain, with the rest obtained from reference TRBV9 and TRBJ2-2, is as follows: DSGVTQTPKHLITATGQRVTLRCSPRSGDLSVYWYQQSLDQGLQFLIQYYNGEERAKGNILERFSAQQFPDLHSELNLSSLELGDSALYFCASSEGQGRTGELFFGEGSRLTVL.

The chain recombines TRBV9 with TRBJ1-1; TRBD1 matches 8 bases. The germline V gene has CDR1 SGDLS and CDR2 YYNGEE. The CDR3 is 14 amino acids. With 3 bases clipped from V and 7 bases from J, the junction kept 8 bases outside the gene matches. The chain's CDR3 is CASSARTGYGEAFF. CDR3 coding DNA: TGTGCCAGCAGCGCACGGACAGGGTATGGTGAAGCTTTCTTT.

The genes are TRBV6-6 and TRBJ1-4; no firm D call. This CDR3 has 11 amino acids. Trimming stripped 7 bases from V and 7 bases from J, with 7 bases between. Germline V gene sequence: CDR1 MNHNY, CDR2 SVGAGI (reference sequence). CDR3 sequence reads: CASTDFEKLFF. As DNA, the CDR3 is TGTGCCAGCACCGACTTTGAAAAACTGTTTTTT.

This chain connects TRBV7-6 to TRBJ2-7; TRBD1 matches at 8 bases. Trimming removed 5 bases from V and 6 bases from J; junction bases left unmatched: 12. This CDR3 is built from 15 residues. Germline V CDR1 and CDR2: SGHVS, FNYEAQ. For the CDR3, the DNA is TGTGCCAGCAGCCCCACCACAGGGGGTCGGTTCGAGCAGTACTTC. Encoded protein: CASSPTTGGRFEQYF.

The chain links TRBV29-1 to TRBJ2-7; D is unresolved. Germline values: CDR1 SQVTM, CDR2 ANQGSEA. The ends were cut back, 8 bases at V and 6 bases at J, with 14 bases in the middle. This CDR3 spans 11 amino acids. The DNA for the CDR3 is TGCAGCCCCCCTCTGAGCCCCGAGCAGTACTTC. Residues: CSPPLSPEQYF.

This chain uses TRBV21-1 with TRBJ2-7; the table's D call, TRBD1, was not checked against the DNA. TRBV21-1 is an annotated pseudogene. The CDR3 contains 17 residues. DNA of the CDR3: TGTGCCAGCAGCGACAAATTTCCGGGACAGGGTCGCTACGAGCAGTACTTC. Protein: CASSDKFPGQGRYEQYF.